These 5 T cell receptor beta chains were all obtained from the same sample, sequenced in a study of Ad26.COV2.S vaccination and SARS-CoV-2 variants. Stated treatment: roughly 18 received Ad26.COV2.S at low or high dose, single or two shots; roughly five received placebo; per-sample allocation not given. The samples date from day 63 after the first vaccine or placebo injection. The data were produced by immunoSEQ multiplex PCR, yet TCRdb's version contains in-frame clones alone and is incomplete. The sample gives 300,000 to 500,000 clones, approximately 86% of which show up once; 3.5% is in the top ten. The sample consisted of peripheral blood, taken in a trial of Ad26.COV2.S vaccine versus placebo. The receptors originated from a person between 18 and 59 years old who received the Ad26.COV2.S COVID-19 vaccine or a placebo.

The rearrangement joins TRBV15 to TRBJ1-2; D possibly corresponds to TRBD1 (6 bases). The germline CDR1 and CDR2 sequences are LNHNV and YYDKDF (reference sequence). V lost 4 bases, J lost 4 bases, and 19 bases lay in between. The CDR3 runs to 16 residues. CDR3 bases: TGTGCCACCAGCAAGGTTTCACAGGGTGGTGTCTATGGCTACACCTTC. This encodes CATSKVSQGGVYGYTF. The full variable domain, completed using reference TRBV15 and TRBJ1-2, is DAMVIQNPRYQVTQFGKPVTLSCSQTLNHNVMYWYQQKSSQAPKLLFHYYDKDFNNEADTPDNFQSRRPNTSFCFLDIRSPGLGDTAMYLCATSKVSQGGVYGYTFGSGTRLTVV.

The CDR3 bases are TGTGCCACCAGTGCCGCGACCGGGACAGGGGTCTCCGGGGAGCTGTTTTTT. Translation gives CATSAATGTGVSGELFF. V usage is TRBV24-1 and J usage is TRBJ2-2, with 10 bases identical to TRBD1. Germline-derived CDR1 and CDR2 are KGHDR and SFDVKD. The CDR3 covers 17 residues. Germline trimming cut 5 bases from V and 6 bases from J; bases unmatched to any gene: 11.

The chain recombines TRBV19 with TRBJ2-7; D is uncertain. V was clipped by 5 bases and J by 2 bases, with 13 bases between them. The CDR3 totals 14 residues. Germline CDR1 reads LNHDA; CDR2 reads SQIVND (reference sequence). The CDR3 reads CASSLGPEAYEQYF. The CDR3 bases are TGTGCCAGTAGTCTCGGGCCAGAAGCCTACGAGCAGTACTTC. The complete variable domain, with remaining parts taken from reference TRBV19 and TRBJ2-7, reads DGGITQSPKYLFRKEGQNVTLSCEQNLNHDAMYWYRQDPGQGLRLIYYSQIVNDFQKGDIAEGYSVSREKKESFPLTVTSAQKNPTAFYLCASSLGPEAYEQYFGPGTRLTVT.

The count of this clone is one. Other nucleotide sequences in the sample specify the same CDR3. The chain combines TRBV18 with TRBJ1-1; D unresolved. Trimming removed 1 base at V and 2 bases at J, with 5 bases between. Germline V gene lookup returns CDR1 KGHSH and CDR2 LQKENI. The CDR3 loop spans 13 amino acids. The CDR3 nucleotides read TGTGCCAGCTCACCACAGGAAAACACTGAAGCTTTCTTT. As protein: CASSPQENTEAFF.

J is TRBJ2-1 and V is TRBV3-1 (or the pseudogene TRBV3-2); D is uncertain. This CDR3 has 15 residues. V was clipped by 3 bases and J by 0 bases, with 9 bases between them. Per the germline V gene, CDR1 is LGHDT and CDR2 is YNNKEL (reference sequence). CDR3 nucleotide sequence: TGTGCCAGCAGCCAGGGCCCTAGCTCCTACAATGAGCAGTTCTTC. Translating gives CASSQGPSSYNEQFF.